This is a list of T cell receptor beta chains from one sample in a study of neurological immune-mediated disorders. TCRdb processed the 5' RACE reads anew with MiXCR; each CDR3 protein has one entry. The profile shows roughly 88,000 distinct CDR3 sequences, roughly 3.5% of them singletons. Sequenced input: PBMCs. These receptors came from a woman in her forties or fifties with multiple sclerosis. Both conserved end residues are part of each CDR3. Fields, in order: CDR3 protein, clone size, V gene. Clone size is given for some rows only: seen once, a few or many times, or a class if the clone is expanded.

cdr3_aa: CASSPPRGRFAGELFF
clone_size: many
v_call: TRBV7-2

cdr3_aa: CSAVGNYGYTF
clone_size: many
v_call: TRBV20-1

cdr3_aa: CASSFGTNTEAFF
clone_size: many
v_call: TRBV5-1

cdr3_aa: CGSGPGETQYF
clone_size: many
v_call: TRBV20-1

cdr3_aa: CASSSSLNGGATRYNEQFF
clone_size: many
v_call: TRBV28

cdr3_aa: CASSQSRGSDTQYF
clone_size: many
v_call: TRBV7-6

cdr3_aa: CASSFSGQPQHF
clone_size: many
v_call: TRBV12-3/TRBV12-4

cdr3_aa: CASSFFDMGTSPLHF
clone_size: many
v_call: TRBV5-6

cdr3_aa: CSARDVDYTF
clone_size: -
v_call: TRBV20-1

cdr3_aa: CATSRDPGNKTQNF
clone_size: -
v_call: TRBV15

cdr3_aa: CSASQTSGGSGTQYF
clone_size: many
v_call: TRBV20-1

cdr3_aa: CASSSSGAGELFF
clone_size: -
v_call: TRBV7-7

cdr3_aa: CASSLAAGVAGGYTF
clone_size: many
v_call: TRBV12-3/TRBV12-4

cdr3_aa: CASTPTGNSPLHF
clone_size: many
v_call: TRBV25-1

cdr3_aa: CASSRVLGTEAFF
clone_size: many
v_call: TRBV25-1

cdr3_aa: CSARAETASTDTQYF
clone_size: many
v_call: TRBV20-1

cdr3_aa: CASQRHPGLEYGYTF
clone_size: many
v_call: TRBV21-1

cdr3_aa: CATSRAGTGVGYTF
clone_size: many
v_call: TRBV15

cdr3_aa: CSARVWTSGGDANEQFF
clone_size: many
v_call: TRBV20-1

cdr3_aa: CASSLDYGVQYF
clone_size: many
v_call: TRBV7-2

cdr3_aa: CASSLRGAYNSPLHF
clone_size: many
v_call: TRBV3-1

cdr3_aa: CASSIGGYGEAFF
clone_size: -
v_call: TRBV19